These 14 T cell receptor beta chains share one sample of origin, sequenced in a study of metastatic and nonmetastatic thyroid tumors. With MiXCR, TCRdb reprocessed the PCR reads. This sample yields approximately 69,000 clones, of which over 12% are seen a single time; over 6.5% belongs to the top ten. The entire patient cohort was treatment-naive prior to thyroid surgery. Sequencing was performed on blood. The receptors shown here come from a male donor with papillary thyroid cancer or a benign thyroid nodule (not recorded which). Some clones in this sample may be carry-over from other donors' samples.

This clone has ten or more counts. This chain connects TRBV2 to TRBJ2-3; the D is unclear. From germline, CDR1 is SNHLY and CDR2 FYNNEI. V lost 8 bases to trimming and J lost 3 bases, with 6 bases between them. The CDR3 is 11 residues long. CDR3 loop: CASCSTDTQYF. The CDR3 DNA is TGTGCCAGCTGTAGTACAGATACGCAGTATTTT. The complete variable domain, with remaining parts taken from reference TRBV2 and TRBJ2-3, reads EPEVTQTPSHQVTQMGQEVILRCVPISNHLYFYWYRQILGQKVEFLVSFYNNEISEKSEIFDDQFSVERPDGSNFTLKIRSTKLEDSAMYFCASCSTDTQYFGPGTRLTVL.

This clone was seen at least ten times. CDR3: CASSSGAGWGDTQYF. Written as DNA, the CDR3 is TGTGCCAGCAGTTCCGGGGCAGGATGGGGGGATACGCAGTATTTT. The chain recombines TRBV6-1 with TRBJ2-3; D may correspond to TRBD1 or TRBD2 (5 bases each). V lost 5 bases and J 6 bases, leaving 18 bases between the germline ends. This CDR3 has 15 amino acids. Germline V CDR1 and CDR2: MNHNS, SASEGT.

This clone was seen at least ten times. CDR3 residues: CASSQGLEREQFF. CDR3 DNA: TGTGCCAGCAGCCAAGGTCTTGAGCGGGAGCAGTTCTTC. The chain joins TRBV14 to TRBJ2-1; D may be TRBD2 (5 bases). V was clipped by 1 base and J by 10 bases, with 11 bases between them. The CDR3 sequence is 13 residues long. Per the germline V gene, CDR1 is SGHDN and CDR2 is FVKESK.

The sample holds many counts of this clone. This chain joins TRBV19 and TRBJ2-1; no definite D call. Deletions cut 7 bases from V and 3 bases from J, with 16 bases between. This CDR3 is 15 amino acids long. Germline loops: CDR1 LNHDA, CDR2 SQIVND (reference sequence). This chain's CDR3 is CASTPTVLIYNEQFF. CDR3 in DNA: TGTGCCAGTACCCCCACTGTCCTAATCTACAATGAGCAGTTCTTC.

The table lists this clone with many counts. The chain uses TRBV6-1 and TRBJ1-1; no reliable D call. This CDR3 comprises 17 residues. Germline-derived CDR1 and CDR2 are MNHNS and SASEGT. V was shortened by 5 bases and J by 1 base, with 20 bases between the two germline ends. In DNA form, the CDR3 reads TGTGCCAGCAGTCGATCCCCCTACCCAAAGGAGAACACTGAAGCTTTCTTT. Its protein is CASSRSPYPKENTEAFF.

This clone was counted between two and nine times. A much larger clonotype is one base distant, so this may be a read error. The CDR3 sequence is CASIDNSGTQYF. The CDR3 DNA sequence: TGCGCCAGCATTGATAATTCGGGGACCCAGTACTTC. V and J are TRBV10-2 and TRBJ2-5; D is undetermined. There are 12 residues in the CDR3. The V end was cut by 7 bases, the J end by 7 bases, with 13 bases between. Germline-derived CDR1 and CDR2 are WSHSY and SAAADI.

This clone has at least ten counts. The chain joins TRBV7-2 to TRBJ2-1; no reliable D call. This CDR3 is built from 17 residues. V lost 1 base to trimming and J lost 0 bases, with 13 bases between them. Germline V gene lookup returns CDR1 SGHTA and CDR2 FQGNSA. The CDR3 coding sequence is TGTGCCAGCAGCTTAGGATTTTACGGCAGCTCCTACAATGAGCAGTTCTTC. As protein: CASSLGFYGSSYNEQFF.

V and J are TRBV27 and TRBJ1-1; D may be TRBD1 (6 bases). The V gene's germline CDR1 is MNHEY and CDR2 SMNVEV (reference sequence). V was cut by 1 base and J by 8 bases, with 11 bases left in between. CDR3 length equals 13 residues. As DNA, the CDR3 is TGTGCCAGCAGTTTATTCAGGGGCGGGGAAGCTTTCTTT. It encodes CASSLFRGGEAFF.

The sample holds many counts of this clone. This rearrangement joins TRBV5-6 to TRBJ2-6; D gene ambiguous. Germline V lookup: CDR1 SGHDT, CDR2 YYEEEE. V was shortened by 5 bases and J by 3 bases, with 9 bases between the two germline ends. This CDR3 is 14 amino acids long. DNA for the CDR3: TGTGCCAGCAGTTCCTCGTATGGGGCCAACGTCCTGACTTTC. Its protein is CASSSSYGANVLTF.

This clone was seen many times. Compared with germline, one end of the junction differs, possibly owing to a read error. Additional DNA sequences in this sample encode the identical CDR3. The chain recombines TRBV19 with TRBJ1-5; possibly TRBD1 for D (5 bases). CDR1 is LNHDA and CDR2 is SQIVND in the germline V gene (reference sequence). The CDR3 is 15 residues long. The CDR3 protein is CASSITGLRDQPQHF. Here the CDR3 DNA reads TGCGCCAGTAGTATAACAGGCCTGAGGGACCAGCCCCAGCATTTT.

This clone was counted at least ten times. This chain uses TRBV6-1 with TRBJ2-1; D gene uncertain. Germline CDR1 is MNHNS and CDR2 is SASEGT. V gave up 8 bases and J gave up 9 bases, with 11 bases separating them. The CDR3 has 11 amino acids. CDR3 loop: CASLTVIEQFF. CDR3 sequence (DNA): TGTGCCAGCCTAACCGTGATTGAGCAGTTCTTC.

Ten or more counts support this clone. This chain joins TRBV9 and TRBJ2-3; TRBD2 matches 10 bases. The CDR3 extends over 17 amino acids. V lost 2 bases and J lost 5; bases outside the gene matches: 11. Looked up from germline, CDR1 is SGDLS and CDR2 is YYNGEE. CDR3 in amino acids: CASSVAGTSVGRDTQYF. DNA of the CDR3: TGTGCCAGCAGCGTGGCGGGGACTAGCGTGGGTCGAGATACGCAGTATTTT.

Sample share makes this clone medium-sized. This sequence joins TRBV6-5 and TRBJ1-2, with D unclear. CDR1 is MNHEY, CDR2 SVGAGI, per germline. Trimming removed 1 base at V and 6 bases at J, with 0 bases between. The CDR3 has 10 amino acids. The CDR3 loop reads CASSYYGYTF. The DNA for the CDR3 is TGTGCCAGCAGTTACTATGGCTACACCTTC.

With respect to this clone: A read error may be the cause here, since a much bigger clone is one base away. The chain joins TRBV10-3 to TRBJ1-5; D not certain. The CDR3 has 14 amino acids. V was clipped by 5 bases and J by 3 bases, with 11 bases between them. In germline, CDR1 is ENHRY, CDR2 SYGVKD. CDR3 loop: CAISFGDVNQPQHF. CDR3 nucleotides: TGTGCCATCAGTTTCGGGGATGTCAATCAGCCCCAGCATTTT.